The 28 T cell receptor beta chains reported below all come from one sample, sequenced in a study of metastatic and nonmetastatic thyroid tumors. TCRdb re-called the PCR reads via MiXCR. The sample yields fewer than 30,000 clones, more than 20% seen once. Each patient went into thyroid surgery without having received any treatment. Sequencing used blood. These receptors all stem from a male donor with papillary thyroid cancer or a benign thyroid nodule (not recorded which). Some clones in this sample may be carry-over from other donors' samples.

This clone was recorded at least ten times. The chain combines TRBV3-1 with TRBJ1-6; TRBD1 matches 9 bases. The CDR3 spans 14 residues. Trimming at V came to 5 bases and at J to 9 bases, leaving 5 bases not matched to a gene. Germline V gene data show CDR1 as LGHDT and CDR2 as YNNKEL (reference sequence). The CDR3 here is CASSSDRGRSPLHF. The DNA of the CDR3 is TGTGCCAGCAGCTCGGACAGGGGCCGTTCACCCCTCCACTTT.

This clone was recorded at least ten times. This may arise from a read error, as a much more abundant clone is one base away. The chain carries TRBV4-3 and TRBJ1-2; possibly TRBD1 for D (5 bases). V was pared by 0 bases and J by 5 bases, with 13 bases between. CDR3 size: 15 residues. The germline V gene encodes CDR1 LGHNA and CDR2 YSLEER. The CDR3 spells CASSQDRGQGYGYTF. CDR3 bases: TGCGCCAGCAGCCAAGATCGTGGGCAGGGATATGGCTACACCTTC.

This clone was counted many times. V usage is TRBV20-1 and J usage is TRBJ2-5; 8 positions agree with TRBD2. This CDR3 is built from 21 residues. V gave up 4 bases and J gave up 2 bases; unmatched junction bases: 27. Germline lookup yields CDR1 DFQATT and CDR2 SNEGSKA (reference sequence). Written as DNA, the CDR3 is TGCAGTGCTATGGAACAGCGGGAGAGACTAGCCACGATTGGGATTCAAGAGACCCAGTACTTC. It encodes CSAMEQRERLATIGIQETQYF.

This clone was seen at least ten times. V gene TRBV7-2 combines with J gene TRBJ1-5; TRBD1 is a possible D gene (6 bases). V lost 2 bases to trimming and J lost 6 bases, with 11 bases between them. Germline V lookup: CDR1 SGHTA, CDR2 FQGNSA. The length of the CDR3 is 14 residues. CDR3 sequence: CASSLLQGPQPQHF. DNA for the CDR3: TGTGCCAGCAGCTTATTACAGGGTCCTCAGCCCCAGCATTTT.

This clone was recorded many times. The rearrangement uses TRBV12-5 and TRBJ2-5, with 13 bases aligning to TRBD2. J was trimmed by 4 bases and V by 5 bases; bases with no gene match: 1. The CDR3 totals 14 residues. Per germline, CDR1 LGHNT and CDR2 FRNRAP. The CDR3 DNA reads as TGTGCTAGTGGTCGGACTAGCGGGGGAGAGACCCAGTACTTC. The encoded protein is CASGRTSGGETQYF. The full variable domain, in which reference TRBV12-5 and TRBJ2-5 provide the parts outside the CDR3, is DARVTQTPRHKVTEMGQEVTMRCQPILGHNTVFWYRQTMMQGLELLAYFRNRAPLDDSGMPKDRFSAEMPDATLATLKIQPSEPRDSAVYFCASGRTSGGETQYFGPGTRLLVL.

This clone appeared many times. The chain recombines TRBV11-1 with TRBJ2-1; 8 positions agree with TRBD2. Losses at the gene ends were 3 bases for V and 2 bases for J; bases not matched to a gene: 12. The CDR3 loop spans 18 amino acids. Looked up from germline, CDR1 is SGHAT and CDR2 is FQDESV (reference sequence). The CDR3 DNA sequence: TGTGCCAGCAGCTTTTTTCCGCGCCGGACTAGCCCCTACAATGAGCAGTTCTTC. It specifies CASSFFPRRTSPYNEQFF.

This clone was seen repeatedly, ten times or more. At one boundary the junction diverges from the germline segment, which might be a read error. This chain links TRBV14 with TRBJ2-7; D ambiguous. The CDR3 contains 13 residues. The germline V gene encodes CDR1 SGHDN and CDR2 FVKESK. The CDR3 loop is CASSQDLWVLKDF. DNA for the CDR3: TGTGCCAGCAGCCAAGACCTTTGGGTACTGAAGGACTTC.

This chain links TRBV5-1 with TRBJ1-1; D not resolved. From germline, CDR1 is SGHRS and CDR2 YFSETQ. V lost 9 bases, J lost 1 base, and 10 bases lay in between. This CDR3 contains 12 residues. CDR3 loop: CAIFAANTEAFF. DNA for the CDR3: TGCGCCATCTTCGCAGCGAACACTGAAGCTTTCTTT.

This clone was recorded at least ten times. This chain links TRBV15 with TRBJ1-4; D gene uncertain. Germline V gene data show CDR1 as LNHNV and CDR2 as YYDKDF (reference sequence). V was trimmed by 1 base and J by 8 bases, leaving 14 bases between them. This CDR3 is 15 amino acids long. DNA for the CDR3: TGTGCCACCAGCAGAGCAGCCGCCTCAGTAGAAAAACTGTTTTTT. Translation gives CATSRAAASVEKLFF.

This clone was detected a few times. The chain joins TRBV6-4 to TRBJ2-2; TRBD2 matches 9 bases. The CDR3 consists of 16 residues. Trimming cost V 0 bases and J 4 bases; bases outside gene matches: 3. Germline V CDR1 and CDR2: MRHNA, SNTAGT. CDR3 sequence reads: CASSDSREGRTGELFF. The CDR3 coding sequence is TGTGCCAGCAGTGACTCGCGGGAGGGCCGCACCGGGGAGCTGTTTTTT.

At least ten counts were recorded for this clone. This chain links TRBV7-6 with TRBJ2-1, with 9 positions matching TRBD2. The ends lost 1 base at V and 4 bases at J; junction bases unmatched: 11. The CDR3 contains 18 residues. Germline loops: CDR1 SGHVS, CDR2 FNYEAQ. The CDR3 spells CASSLVGASGITYNEQFF. The CDR3 DNA sequence: TGTGCCAGCAGCTTAGTGGGAGCTAGCGGGATCACATACAATGAGCAGTTCTTC.

This clone has at least ten counts. The V call is TRBV18, the J call TRBJ1-2; 10 bases are shared with TRBD1. The CDR3 runs 16 residues. J gave up 5 bases and V 2 bases, and 8 bases lay outside the gene matches. Germline V CDR1 and CDR2: KGHSH, LQKENI. The CDR3 protein is CASSPDYDRGPYGYTF. CDR3 DNA sequence: TGTGCCAGCTCACCAGATTACGACAGGGGGCCGTATGGCTACACCTTC.

This clone was picked up many times. V is TRBV12-3 or TRBV12-4 and J is TRBJ2-5; no clear D gene. This CDR3 spans 14 amino acids. V dropped 6 bases and J dropped 5 bases, with 16 bases sitting between them. In nucleotides, the CDR3 is TGTGCCAGCAGACCCGGGCCTACGGAGGAGACCCAGTACTTC. Protein sequence: CASRPGPTEETQYF.

This clone was observed at least ten times. The chain combines TRBV12-3 or TRBV12-4 with TRBJ1-1; D is unclear. There are 11 residues in the CDR3. The V end lost 6 bases, the J end lost 8 bases, and 10 bases lay between the germline ends. The chain's CDR3 is CASSRSTEAFF. As DNA, the CDR3 is TGTGCCAGCAGCCGCTCGACAGAAGCTTTCTTT.

Only a few counts were recorded for this clone. This sequence joins TRBV2 and TRBJ2-1, with 8 bases that match TRBD2. The CDR3 loop spans 15 amino acids. The germline V gene has CDR1 SNHLY and CDR2 FYNNEI. With V trimmed by 6 bases and J by 3 bases, 7 bases remained unmatched. The CDR3 loop is CASSERELVYNEQFF. CDR3 coding DNA: TGTGCCAGCAGCGAGCGGGAGCTGGTCTACAATGAGCAGTTCTTC.

This clone appeared many times. The chain has TRBV19 and TRBJ1-1; TRBD1 might be the D (5 bases). Trimming cost V 6 bases and J 4 bases, with 15 bases left between them. The length of the CDR3 is 14 residues. Germline V gene sequence: CDR1 LNHDA, CDR2 SQIVND (reference sequence). In DNA form, the CDR3 reads TGTGCCAGTAGCCAACGAGGGACGGTCACTGAAGCTTTCTTT. It translates to CASSQRGTVTEAFF.

The chain carries TRBV6-1 and TRBJ1-5, with a possible D match to TRBD1 (6 bases). The V and J ends lost 5 bases and 7 bases respectively, with 15 bases between them. This CDR3 is 14 amino acids long. The germline gives CDR1 MNHNS, CDR2 SASEGT. The CDR3 DNA reads TGTGCCAGCAGTCTTTCAGGGGAGGTCCAGCCCCAGCATTTT. Its translation: CASSLSGEVQPQHF.

This clone was seen many times. This sample includes further DNA sequences coding for the same CDR3. This chain connects TRBV19 to TRBJ1-1; D uncertain. The V gene's germline CDR1 is LNHDA and CDR2 SQIVND (reference sequence). The CDR3 totals 14 residues. V lost 3 bases to trimming and J lost 3 bases, with 11 bases between them. CDR3: CASSIAAEYTEAFF. CDR3 DNA: TGTGCCAGTAGTATTGCGGCGGAGTACACTGAAGCTTTCTTT.

This clone was found many times. J is TRBJ1-5 and V is TRBV6-1; D not certain. V was pared by 2 bases and J by 5 bases, with 7 bases between. The germline CDR1 and CDR2 sequences are MNHNS and SASEGT. CDR3 size: 13 residues. The CDR3 region has the DNA TGTGCCAGCAGTGAATCGGGATATCAGCCCCAGCATTTT. Residues: CASSESGYQPQHF.

Many counts were recorded for this clone. The CDR3 nucleotides read TGCAGATGTGACAGGAAGGACACTGAAGCTTTCTTT. It encodes CRCDRKDTEAFF. The chain uses TRBV20-1 and TRBJ1-1; D possibly corresponds to TRBD1 (6 bases). CDR3 size: 12 residues. Germline assignment: CDR1 DFQATT and CDR2 SNEGSKA (reference sequence).

The V call is TRBV27, the J call TRBJ2-3, with 14 bases fitting TRBD2. V gave up 10 bases and J gave up 10 bases; unmatched junction bases: 10. Germline lookup yields CDR1 MNHEY and CDR2 SMNVEV (reference sequence). The CDR3 contains 14 residues. CDR3 nucleotides: TGTGCCATCATTCCCGGGACTAGCGGGAGTGCGCAGTATTTT. This encodes CAIIPGTSGSAQYF.

This clone was counted ten times or more. This rearrangement joins TRBV20-1 to TRBJ1-2; D gene uncertain. Germline V gives CDR1 DFQATT, CDR2 SNEGSKA (reference sequence). The CDR3 consists of 14 residues. The V and J ends lost 6 bases and 8 bases respectively, with 22 bases between them. In DNA form, the CDR3 reads TGCAGTGCCCGGCCTAACCCGGACCAGGAGGGCTACACCTTC. Its translation: CSARPNPDQEGYTF.

The V and J genes are TRBV28 and TRBJ2-7; no definite D call. Looked up from germline, CDR1 is MDHEN and CDR2 is SYDVKM. The V gene lost 5 bases and the J gene lost 6 bases, with 14 bases spanning the gap. The CDR3 loop spans 13 amino acids. CDR3 DNA sequence: TGTGCCAGCAGTCAAGTGGGGTACGCCGAGCAGTACTTC. Translating gives CASSQVGYAEQYF.

This clone has at least ten counts. The rearrangement uses TRBV29-1 and TRBJ2-1, with TRBD2 matching 8 bases. The J segment lost 4 bases and the V segment lost 6 bases, leaving 5 bases of the junction unmatched. This CDR3 region has 13 residues. Germline-derived CDR1 and CDR2 are SQVTM and ANQGSEA. The CDR3 is CSVRGGSYNEQFF. The CDR3 region has the DNA TGCAGCGTCCGGGGGGGTAGTTACAATGAGCAGTTCTTC.

The sample holds a few counts of this clone. This could be a read error, since a much larger clone is one nucleotide away. The same CDR3 can be traced to other DNA sequences in this sample. The rearrangement links TRBV12-3 or TRBV12-4 to TRBJ2-4; maybe TRBD1 (6 bases). CDR3 length: 19 residues. The CDR3 protein is CASSGTRGSVKLAENIQYF. The CDR3 nucleotides read TGTGCCAGCAGTGGGACCAGGGGATCCGTCAAGCTAGCCGAAAACATTCAGTACTTC.

This clone was found many times. Other nucleotide sequences in the sample specify the same CDR3. The V and J genes are TRBV5-4 and TRBJ2-6; no definite D call. Deletions cut 0 bases from V and 4 bases from J, with 8 bases between. Germline V gives CDR1 SGHNT, CDR2 YYREEE (reference sequence). The CDR3 spans 15 residues. The DNA of the CDR3 is TGTGCCAGCAGCTTGGACACCCTAGGGGCCAACGTCCTGACTTTC. Translating it yields CASSLDTLGANVLTF.

Worth noting for this clone: Because it lacks the conserved phenylalanine or tryptophan at the end, this CDR3 is likely a read error. The CDR3 bases are TGCGCCAGCAGCCAGGGGATTACAGGTTCATGGGCAGATACGCAGTATTCT. Translating gives CASSQGITGSWADTQYS. The V call is TRBV4-3, the J call TRBJ2-3, with D perhaps matching TRBD1 (5 bases). The length of the CDR3 is 17 residues. Trimming removed 3 bases from V and 4 bases from J, with 20 bases in between. Per the germline V gene, CDR1 is LGHNA and CDR2 is YSLEER.

This clone was counted ten times or more. The chain has TRBV30 and TRBJ1-4, with D hard to call. CDR1 and CDR2 (germline): GTSNPN, SVGIG (reference sequence). The CDR3 is made up of 13 amino acids. V gave up 2 bases and J gave up 8 bases, with 12 bases separating them. In nucleotides, the CDR3 is TGTGCCTGGAGTTTGGTTTACGGGGAAAAACTGTTTTTT. This codes for CAWSLVYGEKLFF. The full variable domain, its missing parts supplied by reference TRBV30 and TRBJ1-4, is SQTIHQWPATLVQPVGSPLSLECTVEGTSNPNLYWYRQAAGRGLQLLFYSVGIGQISSEVPQNLSASRPQDRQFILSSKKLLLSDSGFYLCAWSLVYGEKLFFGSGTQLSVL.